The T cell receptor beta chain described here comes from a study of CD8 T cells in Susac syndrome (dated by TCRdb to the late 2010s). Concerning the study at large: The study used repertoire sequencing to test whether antigen drove CD8+ T cell activation and differentiation in Susac syndrome. What the study reported, not specific to this receptor: The TCR sequencing and HLA analysis was acknowledged to have included a relatively small number of individuals.

The CDR3 sequence holds 13 residues, the cysteine and phenylalanine included. Just the 39-base CDR3 DNA is kept, in frame starting at base 1. The germline V gene specifies SQVTM as CDR1 and ANQGSEA as CDR2. A distance of 14 bases separates the germline ends of V and J, which lose 2 bases and 6 bases respectively. RNA was extracted with the RNeasy kit and roughly 0.45 to 1 ug was reverse transcribed using random hexamers. TCR beta CDR3 regions were amplified with the immunoSEQ multiplex PCR assay covering 54 Vbeta and 13 Jbeta segments. To correct PCR amplification bias, a synthetic template baseline was used for both primer optimization and computational correction. The paper's processing steps were these. Reads were assigned to V, D and J genes according to IMGT and analyzed in immunoSEQ Analyzer, with only productive sequences retained. To calculate clonality, Shannon entropy was normalized by log2 of the number of productive unique sequences and then subtracted from one. For each patient and control, public and private clones were evaluated among the 100 most prevalent clones. Susac-specific clones were defined as absent from healthy and MS cohorts, over a thousand published viral clones and other ImmuneACCESS disease sequences. TCRdb passed the public sequencing reads through fastp at Q25 and MiXCR, retaining productive beta sequences. Every CDR3 protein is listed once, alongside the most common genes and DNA of its rows. The V and J calls shown here were made by TCRdb, not taken from the authors' results. Here the sample has 120,000 or so distinct CDR3 sequences; approximately 94% occur a single time. About 0.098% of the sample comes from the top ten.

High-throughput TCR beta sequencing profiled peripheral blood CD8+ and CD4+ T cells from healthy donors, Susac syndrome patients and multiple sclerosis patients. Healthy donors were included as age- and sex-matched controls. Bulk CD8+ and CD4+ T cells were purified magnetically by negative isolation, whereas CD8+ TEMRA cells were enriched by FACS. Blood was collected in EDTA tubes and processed within 24 hours, with PBMCs isolated through density gradient centrifugation. PBMCs destined for TCR sequencing were cryopreserved in liquid nitrogen and later thawed in a 37 °C water bath. A purity of at least 90% was achieved for sorted or isolated CD4+, CD8+ and CD8+ TEMRA cells. This clonotype has only one observation. What antigen it recognizes has not been identified. Base qualities are not at hand, and no much larger clone is one base apart. One read alone is weak evidence.

The sequence derives from a human donor in good health. Input material: CD4+ T cells from PBMCs. The V and J genes are TRBV29-1 and TRBJ2-7, with an unclear D gene assignment. The CDR3 protein is CSVEFGPRGEQYF. The sequenced DNA is TGCAGCGTTGAATTTGGGCCCCGCGGCGAGCAGTACTTC.